The next 22 T cell receptor beta chains were all read from a single sample in a study of shared clonotypes between healthy human individuals. The method was immunoSEQ multiplex PCR; TCRdb's version includes in-frame clones alone and lacks a portion of them. This table holds about 2.1 million clones, just under 95% found once. Naive CD8 cells were CD45RO-negative, positively selected for CCR7, excluding terminally differentiated effector memory CD45RA+ cells. Sequencing was carried out using naive CD8+ T cells from PBMCs. The receptors were gathered from a young man in good health. Some clones in this sample may be carry-over from other donors' samples.

The rearrangement joins TRBV28 to TRBJ1-3; D unresolved. The V end lost 3 bases, the J end lost 1 base, and 10 bases lay between the germline ends. Germline V CDR1 and CDR2: MDHEN, SYDVKM. The CDR3 is 15 residues long. The CDR3 sequence: CASSLGMASGNTIYF. CDR3 DNA: TGTGCCAGCAGTTTGGGCATGGCTTCTGGAAACACCATATATTTT.

This clone was recorded once. CDR3 coding DNA: TGTGCCAGCAGTCCCCTTAAACCGGACGAGCAGTACTTC. Residues: CASSPLKPDEQYF. This rearrangement joins TRBV27 to TRBJ2-7; D ambiguous. The CDR3 loop spans 13 amino acids. Per germline, CDR1 MNHEY and CDR2 SMNVEV (reference sequence). V was cut by 5 bases and J by 5 bases, with 13 bases left in between.

V and J are TRBV19 and TRBJ2-3; a possible D gene is TRBD1 (5 bases). The length of the CDR3 is 17 residues. V shed 5 bases and J shed 3 bases, with 21 bases lying between them. Germline V gene data show CDR1 as LNHDA and CDR2 as SQIVND (reference sequence). The CDR3 bases are TGTGCCAGTAGTCCTTGGACAAACACTAAGGAAACAGATACGCAGTATTTT. This sequence encodes CASSPWTNTKETDTQYF. Full variable domain (rest looked up from reference TRBV19 and TRBJ2-3): DGGITQSPKYLFRKEGQNVTLSCEQNLNHDAMYWYRQDPGQGLRLIYYSQIVNDFQKGDIAEGYSVSREKKESFPLTVTSAQKNPTAFYLCASSPWTNTKETDTQYFGPGTRLTVL.

The gene calls are TRBV27 and TRBJ2-1; 7 bases fit TRBD2. Germline CDR1 MNHEY, CDR2 SMNVEV (reference sequence). V dropped 5 bases and J dropped 2; count of bases not matched to a gene: 3. There are 14 residues in the CDR3. The CDR3 sequence is CASSGRETYNEQFF. CDR3 coding DNA: TGTGCCAGCAGTGGGCGGGAGACCTACAATGAGCAGTTCTTC.

This clone appeared once. This chain links TRBV5-6 with TRBJ2-7; TRBD1 or TRBD2 may be the D gene (5 bases each). CDR1 is SGHDT, CDR2 YYEEEE, per germline. The V end was cut by 3 bases, the J end by 6 bases, with 16 bases between. The CDR3 spans 14 residues. The CDR3 bases are TGTGCCAGCAGCTACCGGGACCCATCGGCCGAGCAGTACTTC. This translates into CASSYRDPSAEQYF.

The V call is TRBV28, the J call TRBJ2-2; D perhaps matches TRBD1 (6 bases). V was shortened by 10 bases and J by 5 bases, with 26 bases between the two germline ends. CDR3 length: 17 amino acids. Germline loops: CDR1 MDHEN, CDR2 SYDVKM. The CDR3 nucleotides are TGTGCCACCAGAGACAGGAACTTTGGGCTCAATACCGGGGAGCTGTTTTTT. Translated: CATRDRNFGLNTGELFF.

In its sample, this clone was seen once. The gene calls are TRBV12-5 and TRBJ2-7; D remains unclear. V lost 6 bases to trimming and J lost 0 bases, with 18 bases between them. Germline CDR1 and CDR2: LGHNT and FRNRAP. The CDR3 runs 16 residues. In DNA, the CDR3 is TGTGCTAGTGGATTCGGTTCCACTGAATCCTCCTACGAGCAGTACTTC. Translating gives CASGFGSTESSYEQYF.

This sequence joins TRBV2 and TRBJ1-1; TRBD1 might be the D (5 bases). The CDR3 sequence is 14 residues long. Germline loops: CDR1 SNHLY, CDR2 FYNNEI. Trimming stripped 6 bases from V and 2 bases from J, with 13 bases between. CDR3 sequence reads: CASRGSGANTEAFF. The CDR3 bases are TGTGCCAGCAGGGGCTCCGGGGCTAACACTGAAGCTTTCTTT.

This clone was detected once. The rearrangement joins TRBV29-1 to TRBJ2-7, with TRBD1 as a possible D gene (6 bases). Trimming cost V 6 bases and J 3 bases, with 24 bases left between them. The germline CDR1 and CDR2 sequences are SQVTM and ANQGSEA. There are 16 residues in the CDR3. In DNA, the CDR3 is TGCAGCGTGAGGGTCGGCAGGGGACAAAGGGGCTACGAGCAGTACTTC. This encodes CSVRVGRGQRGYEQYF.

Concerning this clone itself: This sample includes further DNA sequences coding for the same CDR3. The chain employs TRBV28 and TRBJ2-7; D gene unclear. Trimming took off 1 base at V and 4 bases at J, with 8 bases between the two ends. Looked up from germline, CDR1 is MDHEN and CDR2 is SYDVKM. CDR3 length: 13 residues. CDR3 residues: CASSLSPVYEQYF. CDR3 coding DNA: TGTGCCAGCAGTTTATCTCCTGTTTACGAGCAGTACTTC.

V usage is TRBV28 and J usage is TRBJ2-7; TRBD1 agrees at 7 bases. The germline CDR1 and CDR2 sequences are MDHEN and SYDVKM. With 5 bases clipped from V and 3 bases from J, the junction kept 10 bases outside the gene matches. The CDR3 is made up of 15 amino acids. CDR3 DNA sequence: TGTGCCAGCAGTACCCTGACAGGGAGTGGCTACGAGCAGTACTTC. Translation: CASSTLTGSGYEQYF.

The chain employs TRBV4-2 and TRBJ2-1, with TRBD2 identical over 11 bases. Unmatched junction bases numbered 0, after V lost 6 bases and J lost 5 bases. The CDR3 sequence is 13 residues long. CDR1 LGHNA and CDR2 YNFKEQ come from the germline V gene. The CDR3 protein is CASRGLADNEQFF. The CDR3 DNA follows: TGTGCCAGCAGGGGACTAGCGGACAATGAGCAGTTCTTC.

Turning to this clone: Other nucleotide sequences in the sample specify the same CDR3. J is TRBJ2-7 and V is TRBV20-1; 7 bases are shared with TRBD2. J gave up 3 bases and V 5 bases, and 1 base lay outside the gene matches. Germline V gives CDR1 DFQATT, CDR2 SNEGSKA (reference sequence). The CDR3 is made up of 11 amino acids. CDR3 sequence reads: CSARDYYEQYF. DNA of the CDR3: TGCAGTGCTCGGGACTACTACGAGCAGTACTTC.

This clone has just one count. The chain is built from TRBV5-6 and TRBJ1-4; D possibly corresponds to TRBD1 (5 bases). Deletions cut 0 bases from V and 8 bases from J, with 8 bases between. Germline lookup yields CDR1 SGHDT and CDR2 YYEEEE. CDR3 length: 13 amino acids. The CDR3 DNA reads TGTGCCAGCAGCTTGGCCGGGGCCGAAAAACTGTTTTTT. Its translation is CASSLAGAEKLFF.

This sequence joins TRBV19 and TRBJ2-7, with 7 nucleotides matching TRBD1. Germline lookup yields CDR1 LNHDA and CDR2 SQIVND (reference sequence). This CDR3 is 14 amino acids long. V lost 6 bases to trimming and J lost 3 bases; unmatched junction nucleotides: 8. The CDR3 DNA follows: TGTGCCAGTAGCTATGGAAGGGGGCTCTACGAGCAGTACTTC. Protein sequence: CASSYGRGLYEQYF.

The chain is built from TRBV19 and TRBJ2-2, with a tentative D call TRBD2 (6 bases). Trimming removed 0 bases from V and 1 base from J, with 12 bases in between. There are 17 residues in the CDR3. CDR1 is LNHDA and CDR2 is SQIVND in the germline V gene (reference sequence). The CDR3 is CASSIDYEEGNTGELFF. In nucleotides, the CDR3 is TGTGCCAGTAGTATAGATTACGAGGAGGGGAACACCGGGGAGCTGTTTTTT.

The CDR3 sequence: CASSLHSESTDTQYF. The CDR3 nucleotides are TGTGCCAGCAGCCTCCACAGCGAGAGCACAGATACGCAGTATTTT. The chain uses TRBV11-3 and TRBJ2-3; D uncertain. CDR1 and CDR2 from the germline V gene are SGHNT and YENEEA. Trimming stripped 5 bases from V and 0 bases from J, with 12 bases between. The CDR3 totals 15 residues. The full variable domain, with the rest looked up from reference TRBV11-3 and TRBJ2-3, is EAGVVQSPRYKIIEKKQPVAFWCNPISGHNTLYWYLQNLGQGPELLIRYENEEAVDDSQLPKDRFSAERLKGVDSTLKIQPAELGDSAVYLCASSLHSESTDTQYFGPGTRLTVL.

The sample holds one count of this clone. This chain links TRBV5-4 with TRBJ1-3, with 9 bases aligning to TRBD1. Germline V gene sequence: CDR1 SGHNT, CDR2 YYREEE (reference sequence). CDR3 length: 15 residues. Unmatched junction bases numbered 9, after V lost 4 bases and J lost 7 bases. The CDR3: CASSPGQGSRNTIYF. The CDR3 bases are TGTGCCAGCAGCCCGGGACAGGGTAGTAGGAACACCATATATTTT.

The gene calls are TRBV27 and TRBJ2-7; D is unresolved. V was clipped by 8 bases and J by 0 bases, with 14 bases between them. CDR1 and CDR2 from the germline V gene are MNHEY and SMNVEV (reference sequence). This CDR3 comprises 14 residues. This chain's CDR3 is CASGLIQSSYEQYF. Written as DNA, the CDR3 is TGTGCCAGCGGGTTGATTCAGAGCTCCTACGAGCAGTACTTC.

The chain carries TRBV10-2 and TRBJ1-1; D gene unclear. The germline V gene encodes CDR1 WSHSY and CDR2 SAAADI. Trimming stripped 2 bases from V and 5 bases from J, with 12 bases between. The length of the CDR3 is 14 residues. The CDR3 sequence is CASSEPQYGTEAFF. CDR3 nucleotide sequence: TGCGCCAGCAGTGAGCCACAGTATGGGACTGAAGCTTTCTTT.

J is TRBJ1-1 and V is TRBV19, with D hard to call. The V end was cut by 2 bases, the J end by 0 bases, with 13 bases between. The length of the CDR3 is 16 residues. The germline CDR1 and CDR2 sequences are LNHDA and SQIVND (reference sequence). CDR3 region: CASSIFKGLMNTEAFF. In DNA, the CDR3 is TGTGCCAGTAGTATATTTAAAGGCCTGATGAACACTGAAGCTTTCTTT.

This clone turned up a few times. Other DNA sequences in the sample encode the same CDR3. The chain links TRBV27 to TRBJ1-5, with 7 bases that match TRBD1. Germline loops: CDR1 MNHEY, CDR2 SMNVEV (reference sequence). Germline trimming cut 0 bases from V and 2 bases from J; bases unmatched to any gene: 1. The CDR3 length is 15 residues. CDR3 loop: CASSLSGTGNQPQHF. CDR3 DNA: TGTGCCAGCAGTTTATCAGGGACAGGCAATCAGCCCCAGCATTTT.